Listed here are 9 T cell receptor beta chains from one sample, sequenced in a study of T cell responses to AZD1222 COVID-19 vaccine (dated by TCRdb to the early 2020s). The library was generated by the immunoSEQ multiplex PCR assay. In TCRdb, the immuneACCESS table is reduced to in-frame sequences with V and J assigned. These tables do not hold every clone; where another copy was compared, an unresolved V gene accounts for under half, and the others remain unexplained. The sample contains roughly 120,000 clones, 87% of them found a single time. The ten largest make up 7.5% of the sample. The meaning of the sample's time point label: baseline before first vaccination. This specimen was peripheral blood, taken on day 0 of AZD1222 vaccination. Every receptor here comes from an adult in good health.

The rearrangement joins TRBV5-8 to TRBJ2-1; possible D gene TRBD2, 5 bases. Germline loops: CDR1 SGHTS, CDR2 YDEGEE. This CDR3 is built from 16 residues. V was pared by 7 bases and J by 7 bases, with 24 bases between. The CDR3 loop is CASRGRKTGFTNEQFF. DNA for the CDR3: TGTGCCAGCCGGGGTCGGAAGACGGGGTTTACAAATGAGCAGTTCTTC.

This chain links TRBV28 with TRBJ1-1, with a weak D call TRBD1 (5 bases). Germline assignment: CDR1 MDHEN and CDR2 SYDVKM. V lost 3 bases to trimming and J lost 0 bases, with 8 bases between them. The CDR3 extends over 14 amino acids. In DNA form, the CDR3 reads TGTGCCAGCAGTTTGGGGGTCATGAACACTGAAGCTTTCTTT. Protein: CASSLGVMNTEAFF. Variable domain in full (rest from reference TRBV28 and TRBJ1-1): DVKVTQSSRYLVKRTGEKVFLECVQDMDHENMFWYRQDPGLGLRLIYFSYDVKMKEKGDIPEGYSVSREKKERFSLILESASTNQTSMYLCASSLGVMNTEAFFGQGTRLTVV.

This chain joins TRBV7-3 and TRBJ2-2; TRBD2 matches at 9 bases. Trimming at V came to 6 bases and at J to 4 bases, leaving 6 bases not matched to a gene. Germline values: CDR1 SGHTA, CDR2 FQGTGA. CDR3 length: 15 residues. For the CDR3, the DNA is TGTGCCAGCAGGGTGACTAGCGGAGGCACCGGGGAGCTGTTTTTT. Its translation: CASRVTSGGTGELFF.

The V call is TRBV30, the J call TRBJ2-7; 10 bases map to TRBD2. Germline lookup yields CDR1 GTSNPN and CDR2 SVGIG (reference sequence). This CDR3 is 13 amino acids long. The trim removed 3 bases at V and 4 bases at J, leaving 3 bases unmatched. The CDR3 region has the DNA TGTGCCTGGAGCGATAGCGGGAGGTACGAGCAGTACTTC. This sequence encodes CAWSDSGRYEQYF.

CDR3 nucleotide sequence: TGCGCCAGCAGCCTACAGGGGACAGGAGGTGGCAATCAGCCCCAGCATTTT. This sequence encodes CASSLQGTGGGNQPQHF. The chain carries TRBV4-1 and TRBJ1-5; 8 nucleotides agree with TRBD1. The CDR3 runs to 17 residues. Germline V lookup: CDR1 MGHRA, CDR2 YSYEKL. J lost 2 bases, V lost 4 bases, and 10 bases had no gene match.

The J gene is TRBJ1-5, the V gene TRBV5-5, with unresolved D. V lost 0 bases and J lost 8, with 6 bases in between. This CDR3 is built from 12 residues. Germline values: CDR1 SGHKS, CDR2 YYEKEE (reference sequence). CDR3 residues: CASSLDDEPQHF. CDR3 nucleotide sequence: TGTGCCAGCAGCTTGGATGACGAGCCCCAGCATTTT.

This rearrangement joins TRBV28 to TRBJ2-3, with 8 bases aligning to TRBD2. There are 15 residues in the CDR3. Germline loops: CDR1 MDHEN, CDR2 SYDVKM. V was pared by 4 bases and J by 3 bases, with 6 bases of the junction left unmatched. The CDR3 sequence is CASSWSGGRTDTQYF. CDR3 DNA sequence: TGTGCCAGCAGTTGGTCTGGCGGGAGGACAGATACGCAGTATTTT.

This chain joins TRBV13 and TRBJ1-2; 8 positions match TRBD1. The CDR3 totals 15 residues. CDR1 is PRHDT and CDR2 is FYEKMQ in the germline V gene (reference sequence). V was pared by 1 base and J by 8 bases, with 9 bases of the junction left unmatched. Here the CDR3 DNA reads TGTGCCAGCAGCTTAGACCAGGGGGCTGTCTACGGCTACACCTTC. It encodes CASSLDQGAVYGYTF.

The chain links TRBV28 to TRBJ2-2; TRBD1 matches at 9 bases. The CDR3 covers 15 residues. Trimming cost V 8 bases and J 9 bases; bases outside gene matches: 13. Germline-derived CDR1 and CDR2 are MDHEN and SYDVKM. CDR3 region: CASCPPDRGSRELFF. The DNA for the CDR3 is TGTGCCAGCTGTCCCCCGGACAGGGGAAGTCGGGAGCTGTTTTTT.